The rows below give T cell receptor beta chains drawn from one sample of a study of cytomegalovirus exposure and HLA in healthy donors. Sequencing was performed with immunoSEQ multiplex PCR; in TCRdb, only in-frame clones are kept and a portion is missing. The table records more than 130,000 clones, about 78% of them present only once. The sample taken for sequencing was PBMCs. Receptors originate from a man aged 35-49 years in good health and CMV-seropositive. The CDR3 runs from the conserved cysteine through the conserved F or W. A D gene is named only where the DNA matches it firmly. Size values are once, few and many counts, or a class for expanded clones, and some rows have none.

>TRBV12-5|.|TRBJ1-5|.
TGTGCTAGTGGTTTGGTATTATCGTCGGGAGTCAAACAGCCCCAGCATTTT
CASGLVLSSGVKQPQHF
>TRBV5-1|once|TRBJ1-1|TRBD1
TGCGCCAGCAGCCCAGGGACAGCAGAAGCTTTCTTT
CASSPGTAEAFF
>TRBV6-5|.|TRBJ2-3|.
TGTGCCAGCAGTTACTGGGGGGGTCAGGGGGATACGCAGTATTTT
CASSYWGGQGDTQYF
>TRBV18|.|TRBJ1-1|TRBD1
TGTGCCAGCTCCGCCAGGGGGCTGGACACTGAAGCTTTCTTT
CASSARGLDTEAFF
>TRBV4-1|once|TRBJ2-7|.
TGCGCCAGCAGCCAAGTGGGCAGGGAATCCTACGAGCAGTACTTC
CASSQVGRESYEQYF
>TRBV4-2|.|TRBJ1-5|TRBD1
TGTGCCAGCAGCCAACAGTACGGGACAGGGAGCCTCCAGGACATTCAGCCCCAGCATTTT
CASSQQYGTGSLQDIQPQHF
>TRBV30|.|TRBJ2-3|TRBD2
TGTGCCTGGGGGACTAGCGGGGGACTCGTTAGCACAGATACGCAGTATTTT
CAWGTSGGLVSTDTQYF
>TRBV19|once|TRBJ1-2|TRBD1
TGTGCCAGTATCGGACAGGCTACTAACTATGGCTACACCTTC
CASIGQATNYGYTF
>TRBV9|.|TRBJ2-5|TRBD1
TGTGCCAGCAGCGTAGCCCACAGGGGGCTGGACCAAGAGACCCAGTACTTC
CASSVAHRGLDQETQYF
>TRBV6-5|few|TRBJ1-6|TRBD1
TGTGCCAGCAGTGCTCGACAGGGGAATTCACCCCTCCACTTT
CASSARQGNSPLHF
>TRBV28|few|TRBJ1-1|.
TGTGCCAGCAGTCCCGATTTAGTCACTGAAGCTTTCTTT
CASSPDLVTEAFF
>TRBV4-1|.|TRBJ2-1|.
TGCGCCAGCAGCCAAGTGGCCAACAATGAGCAGTTCTTC
CASSQVANNEQFF
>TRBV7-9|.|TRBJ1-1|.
TGTGCCAGCAGCTTACCAGGGTTGGCCACTGAAGCTTTCTTT
CASSLPGLATEAFF
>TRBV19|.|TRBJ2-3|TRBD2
TGTGCCAGTAGTATTACTAGCGGGGGGGCCCGCACAGATACGCAGTATTTT
CASSITSGGARTDTQYF
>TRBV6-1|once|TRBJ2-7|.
TGTGCCAGCAGTGGTTGGTCAGGGGCGAAGGAGAACGAGCAGTACTTC
CASSGWSGAKENEQYF
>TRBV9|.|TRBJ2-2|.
TGTGCCAGCAGCGTAGTTTCGAGGAACACCGGGGAGCTGTTTTTT
CASSVVSRNTGELFF
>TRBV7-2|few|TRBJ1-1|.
TGTGCCAGCAGCTTAGGGGGACTCCAGAACACTGAAGCTTTCTTT
CASSLGGLQNTEAFF
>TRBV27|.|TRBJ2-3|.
TGTGCCAGCAGCGGGGAGAGCACAGATACGCAGTATTTT
CASSGESTDTQYF
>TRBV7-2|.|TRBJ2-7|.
TGTGCCAGCAGCTTAGATGCAGACTACGAGCAGTACTTC
CASSLDADYEQYF
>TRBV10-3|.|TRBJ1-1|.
TGTGCCATCAGTGACTTAGGGGTAGGGACTGAAGCTTTCTTT
CAISDLGVGTEAFF
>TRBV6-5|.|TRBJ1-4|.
TGTGCCAGCAGTTACTACAGGGATGAAAAACTGTTTTTT
CASSYYRDEKLFF
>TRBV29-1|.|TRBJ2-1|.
TGCAGCGTCAAAGCCAGGGGGGTGAGCAATGAGCAGTTCTTC
CSVKARGVSNEQFF
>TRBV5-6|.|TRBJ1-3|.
TGTGCCAGCAGCTTGGAACGGACTAGCTCTGGAAACACCATATATTTT
CASSLERTSSGNTIYF
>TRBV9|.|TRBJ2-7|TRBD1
TGTGCCAGCAGCGTAGGTACAGGGGGCTTGTACGAGCAGTACTTC
CASSVGTGGLYEQYF
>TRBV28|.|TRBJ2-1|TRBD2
TGTGCCAGCAGTCTGGGACTAGCTGTTTCCTACAATGAGCAGTTCTTC
CASSLGLAVSYNEQFF
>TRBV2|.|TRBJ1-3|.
TGTGCCAGCAGTACAACCCCAGGGTCTGGAAACACCATATATTTT
CASSTTPGSGNTIYF
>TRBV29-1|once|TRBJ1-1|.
TGCAGCGTTGAGGCGCAGGGAAACGGTGGAGCTTTCTTT
CSVEAQGNGGAFF
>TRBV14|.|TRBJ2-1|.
TGTGCCAGCAGCCCCCCCTCCTCCTATGAGCAGTTCTTC
CASSPPSSYEQFF
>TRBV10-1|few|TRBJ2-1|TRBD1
TGCGCCAGCAGCCCGGGACAGAGGGACAATGAGCAGTTCTTC
CASSPGQRDNEQFF
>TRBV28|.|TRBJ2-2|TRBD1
TGTGCCAGCAGTTCGGGCCGGGACAGATATACCGGGGAGCTGTTTTTT
CASSSGRDRYTGELFF
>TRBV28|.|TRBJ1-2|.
TGTGCCAGCAGTTTAGTTGGGGGGGGGAGTTATGGCTACACCTTC
CASSLVGGGSYGYTF
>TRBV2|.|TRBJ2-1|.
TGTGCCAGCAGTGAAGCCCAGGGGAGAAGGAATGAGCAGTTCTTC
CASSEAQGRRNEQFF
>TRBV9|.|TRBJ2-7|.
TGTGCCAGCAGCGTAGCTCCAGGTCGGGAGCTCTACGAGCAGTACTTC
CASSVAPGRELYEQYF
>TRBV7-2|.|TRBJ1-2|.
TGTGCCAGCAGCTTAGCGTATTATGGCTACACCTTC
CASSLAYYGYTF
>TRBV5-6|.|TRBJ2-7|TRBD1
TGTGCCAGCAGACCGAGACAGGGATGGGCCTACGAGCAGTACTTC
CASRPRQGWAYEQYF